This T cell receptor beta chain was identified in a study of blood T cell repertoires in COVID-19 (dated by TCRdb to the early 2020s). The study in broad terms: Samples from collaborators originated in the United States, Italy and Spain and spanned both the acute and convalescent phases of COVID-19. The prospective study material was composed of cDNA or gDNA derived from T cells, B-cell-depleted T cells, or PBMCs. The dataset comprised deeply sampled blood TCRbeta repertoires from subjects exposed to, actively infected with, or recovered from COVID-19. The repertoires were released in a freely available public database meant as a resource for research on the immune response to SARS-CoV-2. Samples came from the ongoing ImmuneRACE study (first 160 participants) plus 1,254 subjects from 6 global collaborators. The sample metadata nearly always contained a de-identified subject ID, COVID-19 status, age in years and sex. Where available, HLA class I and class II types were taken from metadata supplied by the sample provider and were not determined by assay-based typing. What the research found in general, with its limitations: The quantity of clinical and demographic metadata differed by source and by participant and was supplied without curation.

Another Seattle source contributed samples from volunteer blood donors who had recovered from COVID-19. Collaborating institutions collected whole blood in K2EDTA tubes following their own protocols. Collaborator samples were shipped for TCRbeta analysis as frozen whole blood, isolated PBMCs, or DNA extracted from either sample type. TCRbeta CDR3 regions were amplified from genomic DNA using the immunoSEQ Assay, a bias-controlled multiplex PCR. Turning to the authors' computational methods: Within the assay, amplification of reference gene primers was used to estimate how many nucleated cells each sample contained. Sequence reads were collapsed and filtered to measure the absolute abundance of every unique TCRbeta CDR3 rearrangement. For each sample, productive Simpson clonality was calculated as the square root of Simpson's diversity index over productive rearrangements. TCRdb provides this immuneACCESS table in a form limited to in-frame rearrangements. Some clones are lacking; in checked studies, under half of them reflect an unresolved V gene, and why the rest are absent is not known. V and J calls plus clone size are reproduced from that table; the DNA served to infer D and trimming. Counted in this sample were some 240,000 clones; approximately 82% of them appeared once. Under 1.5% of the sample rests with the top ten.

Of note for this clone: There is no known antigen for this receptor. Base quality data are lacking; no much larger clone is found one base away.

Specimen: peripheral blood. This receptor was obtained from a woman between 35 and 50 years old who had recovered from COVID-19.

CDR3 reads: CASHFLNRMNTEAFF. Read as DNA, the sequence is TGTGCCAGCCACTTCCTGAACAGAATGAACACTGAAGCTTTCTTT. Recombination joined TRBV11-3 with TRBJ1-1; the D gene is unclear. Based on the germline V gene, the CDR1 and CDR2 sequences are SGHNT and YENEEA. V gives up 8 bases and J gives up 0 bases, and the segment between their germline ends measures 16 bases. CDR3 length: 15 amino acids, cysteine to phenylalanine. Kept here is only the CDR3 DNA, which spans 45 bases and is read in frame from base 1.